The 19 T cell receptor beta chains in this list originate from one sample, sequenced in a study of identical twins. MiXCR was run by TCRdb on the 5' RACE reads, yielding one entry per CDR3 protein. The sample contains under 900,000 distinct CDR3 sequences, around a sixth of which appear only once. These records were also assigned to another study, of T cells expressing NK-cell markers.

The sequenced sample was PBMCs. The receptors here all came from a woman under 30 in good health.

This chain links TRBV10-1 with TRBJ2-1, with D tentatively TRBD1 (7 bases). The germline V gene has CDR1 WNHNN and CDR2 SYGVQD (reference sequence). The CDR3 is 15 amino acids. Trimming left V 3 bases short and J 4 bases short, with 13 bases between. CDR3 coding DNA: TGCGCCAGCAGTGACAGGGCGGGACAGTACAATGAGCAGTTCTTC. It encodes CASSDRAGQYNEQFF.

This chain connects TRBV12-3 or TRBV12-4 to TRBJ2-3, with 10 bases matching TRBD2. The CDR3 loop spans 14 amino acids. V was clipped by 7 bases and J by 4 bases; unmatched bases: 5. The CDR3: CASMRTSGPDTQYF. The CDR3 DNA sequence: TGTGCCAGCATGAGGACTAGCGGACCAGATACGCAGTATTTT.

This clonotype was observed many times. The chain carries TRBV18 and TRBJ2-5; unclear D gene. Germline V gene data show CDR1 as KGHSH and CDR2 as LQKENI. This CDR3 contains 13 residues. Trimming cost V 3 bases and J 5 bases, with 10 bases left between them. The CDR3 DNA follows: TGTGCCAGCTCACCTCGGCTCGGGGAGACCCAGTACTTC. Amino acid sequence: CASSPRLGETQYF.

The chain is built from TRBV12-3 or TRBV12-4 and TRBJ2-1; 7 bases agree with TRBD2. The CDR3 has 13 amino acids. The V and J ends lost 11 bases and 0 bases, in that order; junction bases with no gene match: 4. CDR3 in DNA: TGTGCCGTAAGGGAGGGCTCCTACAATGAGCAGTTCTTC. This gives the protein CAVREGSYNEQFF.

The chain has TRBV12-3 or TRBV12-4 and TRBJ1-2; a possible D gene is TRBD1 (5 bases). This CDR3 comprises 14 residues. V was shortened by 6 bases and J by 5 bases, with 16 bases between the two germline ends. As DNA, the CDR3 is TGTGCCAGCAGCCCCAGGGCAGAGGGATATGGCTACACCTTC. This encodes CASSPRAEGYGYTF.

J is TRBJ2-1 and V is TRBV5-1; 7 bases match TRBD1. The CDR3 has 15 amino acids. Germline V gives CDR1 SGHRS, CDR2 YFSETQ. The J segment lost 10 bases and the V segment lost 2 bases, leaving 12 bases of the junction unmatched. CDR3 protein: CASSLRDRSSGEQFF. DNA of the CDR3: TGCGCCAGCAGCTTAAGGGACAGATCATCCGGGGAGCAGTTCTTC.

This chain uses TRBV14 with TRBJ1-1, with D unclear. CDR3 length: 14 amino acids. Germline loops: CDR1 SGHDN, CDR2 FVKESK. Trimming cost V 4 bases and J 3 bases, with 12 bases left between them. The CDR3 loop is CASSPKGRHTEAFF. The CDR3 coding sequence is TGTGCCAGCAGCCCAAAAGGCAGACACACTGAAGCTTTCTTT.

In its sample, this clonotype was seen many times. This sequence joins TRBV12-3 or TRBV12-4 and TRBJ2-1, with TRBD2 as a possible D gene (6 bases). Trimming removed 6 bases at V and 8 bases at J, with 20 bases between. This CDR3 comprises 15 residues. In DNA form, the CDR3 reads TGTGCCAGCAGCCTCCGGGACTTTGGAGGGGATGAGCAGTTCTTC. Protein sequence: CASSLRDFGGDEQFF.

The CDR3 DNA follows: TGTGCCAGCAGCTCCTCGACAGGGATGAACGAGCAGTACTTC. Translated: CASSSSTGMNEQYF. This rearrangement joins TRBV7-3 to TRBJ2-7; 7 nucleotides line up with TRBD1. The trim removed 4 bases at V and 5 bases at J, leaving 8 bases unmatched. The CDR3 has 14 residues. Germline V gene lookup returns CDR1 SGHTA and CDR2 FQGTGA.

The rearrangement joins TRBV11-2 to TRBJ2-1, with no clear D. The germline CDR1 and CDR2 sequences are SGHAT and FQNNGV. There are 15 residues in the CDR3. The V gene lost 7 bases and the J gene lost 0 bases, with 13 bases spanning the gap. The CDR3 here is CASNFGLPSYNEQFF. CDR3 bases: TGTGCCAGCAACTTTGGCTTGCCCTCCTACAATGAGCAGTTCTTC.

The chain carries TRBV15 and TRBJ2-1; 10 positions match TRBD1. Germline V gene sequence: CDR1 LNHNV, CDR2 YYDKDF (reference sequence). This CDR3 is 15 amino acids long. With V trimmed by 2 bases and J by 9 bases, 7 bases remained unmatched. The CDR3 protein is CATSRKPGQGSEQFF. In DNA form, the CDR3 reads TGTGCCACCAGCAGAAAACCGGGACAGGGGAGTGAGCAGTTCTTC.

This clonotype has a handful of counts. The CDR3 DNA reads as TGCAGTGCTAGAGATAGTCAGGGTGAGACCCAGTACTTC. It codes for CSARDSQGETQYF. This chain joins TRBV20-1 and TRBJ2-5, with D possibly matching TRBD1 (5 bases). The V gene's germline CDR1 is DFQATT and CDR2 SNEGSKA (reference sequence). The V end was cut by 0 bases, the J end by 5 bases, with 10 bases between. The CDR3 is 13 residues long.

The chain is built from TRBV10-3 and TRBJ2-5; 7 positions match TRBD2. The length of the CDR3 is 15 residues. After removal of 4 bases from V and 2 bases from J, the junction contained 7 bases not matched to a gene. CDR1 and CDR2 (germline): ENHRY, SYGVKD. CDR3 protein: CAISVRGDLQETQYF. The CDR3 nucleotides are TGTGCCATCAGTGTACGGGGGGACCTTCAAGAGACCCAGTACTTC.

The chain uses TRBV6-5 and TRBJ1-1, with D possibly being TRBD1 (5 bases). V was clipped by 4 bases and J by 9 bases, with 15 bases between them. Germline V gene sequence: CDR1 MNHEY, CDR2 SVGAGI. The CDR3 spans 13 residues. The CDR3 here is CASSLSRGSKAFF. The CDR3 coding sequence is TGTGCCAGCAGTTTATCCCGGGGGTCCAAAGCTTTCTTT.

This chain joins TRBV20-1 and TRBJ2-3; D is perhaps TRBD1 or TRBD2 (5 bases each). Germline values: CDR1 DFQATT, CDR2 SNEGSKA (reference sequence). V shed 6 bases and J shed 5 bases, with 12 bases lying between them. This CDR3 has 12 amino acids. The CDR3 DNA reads TGCAGTGCCCGGACACGGGGAGATACGCAGTATTTT. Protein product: CSARTRGDTQYF.

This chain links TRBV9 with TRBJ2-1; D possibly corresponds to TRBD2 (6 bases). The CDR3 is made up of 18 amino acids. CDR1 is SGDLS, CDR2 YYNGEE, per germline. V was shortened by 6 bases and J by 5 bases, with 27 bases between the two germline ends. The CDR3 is CASTPGSGTRPIHNEQFF. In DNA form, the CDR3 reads TGTGCCAGCACACCAGGCTCCGGGACTCGACCGATTCACAATGAGCAGTTCTTC.

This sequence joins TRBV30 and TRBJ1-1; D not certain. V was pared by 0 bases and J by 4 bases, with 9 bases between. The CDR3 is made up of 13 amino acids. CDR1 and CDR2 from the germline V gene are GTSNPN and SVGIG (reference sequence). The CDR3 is CAWSVQEGTEAFF. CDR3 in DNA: TGTGCCTGGAGTGTGCAGGAGGGCACTGAAGCTTTCTTT.

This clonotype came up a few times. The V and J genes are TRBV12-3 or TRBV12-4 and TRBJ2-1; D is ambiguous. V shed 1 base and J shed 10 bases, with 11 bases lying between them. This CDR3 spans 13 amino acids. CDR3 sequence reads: CASSLVPLWEQFF. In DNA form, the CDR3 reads TGTGCCAGCAGTTTAGTCCCTCTATGGGAGCAGTTCTTC.

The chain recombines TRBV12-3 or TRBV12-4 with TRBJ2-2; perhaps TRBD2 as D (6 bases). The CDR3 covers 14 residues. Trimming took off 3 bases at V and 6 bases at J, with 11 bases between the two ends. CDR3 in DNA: TGTGCCAGCAGTTTGGGGGGTCGGCCCGGGGAGCTGTTTTTT. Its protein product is CASSLGGRPGELFF.